The 3 T cell receptor beta chains reported below all come from one sample, sequenced in a study of T cells after yellow fever vaccination. From the 5' RACE reads, TCRdb called clonotypes with MiXCR, one entry per CDR3 protein. The sample includes 150,000 to 200,000 distinct CDR3 sequences, approximately 11% of them seen just once. Sequencing used CD8+ T cells sorted from PBMCs, obtained 15 days after the yellow fever booster vaccination. These TCRs come from a man younger than 35 who received the YFV17D yellow fever vaccine.

The CDR3, as DNA: TGTGCCAGCATGGGGGGGGGTCAGCCCCAGCATTTT. Encoded protein: CASMGGGQPQHF. The chain links TRBV12-3 or TRBV12-4 to TRBJ1-5, with D maybe TRBD1 (5 bases). V was cut by 7 bases and J by 6 bases, with 10 bases left in between. The CDR3 totals 12 residues.

This clonotype was observed a handful of times. The CDR3 region is CASSHAGGNYEQYF. The DNA of the CDR3 is TGTGCCAGCAGCCACGCAGGGGGCAACTACGAGCAGTACTTC. V gene TRBV3-1 combines with J gene TRBJ2-7, with 8 positions matching TRBD1. There are 14 residues in the CDR3. The V gene's germline CDR1 is LGHDT and CDR2 YNNKEL (reference sequence). V was pared by 3 bases and J by 3 bases, with 4 bases of the junction left unmatched.

The DNA for the CDR3 is TGCGCCAGCAGCTTAATTAGCGGAGGCACAGATACGCAGTATTTT. Its translation: CASSLISGGTDTQYF. The chain has TRBV5-1 and TRBJ2-3, with TRBD2 as a possible D gene (6 bases). CDR1 is SGHRS and CDR2 is YFSETQ in the germline V gene. The CDR3 spans 15 residues. V dropped 2 bases and J dropped 1 base, with 11 bases sitting between them.